The 9 T cell receptor beta chains reported below all come from one sample, sequenced in a study of regulatory T cells in long-lasting Graves disease. The time point was: persistent/refractory GD, antithyroid drugs over 5 years with positive TRAb. The TCR library was made from RNA extracted from PBMCs. CDR3-region Arm-PCR and iRepertoire HTBI primers produced the TCR beta libraries. TCRdb used MiXCR to reprocess the multiplex PCR reads, holding one entry per CDR3 protein. The sample has about 340,000 distinct CDR3 sequences; roughly a fifth are singletons. This specimen consisted of peripheral blood mononuclear cells (PBMCs), obtained when the disease was refractory, from a patient treated with antithyroid drugs. The source is a female donor with Graves disease.

This clonotype showed up many times. The CDR3 DNA reads as TGTGCCAGCAGCTGGGGCGCGTACCAAGAGACCCAGTACTTC. Protein product: CASSWGAYQETQYF. The chain carries TRBV7-8 and TRBJ2-5, with D possibly matching TRBD1 (5 bases). The CDR3 extends over 14 amino acids. With 4 bases removed from V and 0 bases from J, the gap between germline ends came to 9 bases. Germline V gives CDR1 SGHVS, CDR2 FQNEAQ.

This clonotype came up many times. The chain combines TRBV24-1 with TRBJ2-7, with TRBD2 matching over 9 bases. CDR3 length: 15 residues. After removal of 3 bases from V and 3 bases from J, the junction contained 5 bases not matched to a gene. From germline, CDR1 is KGHDR and CDR2 SFDVKD. The CDR3: CATSDSPSGDYEQYF. CDR3 coding DNA: TGTGCCACCAGTGATAGCCCTAGCGGGGACTACGAGCAGTACTTC.

This clonotype has a count of ten or more. The V call is TRBV12-3 or TRBV12-4, the J call TRBJ1-6, with D unresolved. The V end was cut by 3 bases, the J end by 6 bases, with 6 bases between. The CDR3 has 13 residues. CDR3 sequence: CASSFGVNSPLHF. DNA of the CDR3: TGTGCCAGCAGTTTTGGGGTTAATTCACCCCTCCACTTT.

On this clonotype: A much larger clonotype is one base distant, so this may be a read error. The J gene is TRBJ2-5, the V gene TRBV6-5, with 11 bases fitting TRBD1. The germline V gene has CDR1 MNHEY and CDR2 SVGAGI. The CDR3 totals 15 residues. V lost 4 bases, J lost 5 bases, and 6 bases stayed unmatched. The DNA of the CDR3 is TGTGCCAGCAGTTTCCGGGACAGGGGGACGGAGACCCAGTACTTC. Protein: CASSFRDRGTETQYF.

The rearrangement uses TRBV29-1 and TRBJ1-3; no firm D call. V gave up 5 bases and J gave up 0 bases, with 8 bases separating them. This CDR3 comprises 13 residues. The germline V gene encodes CDR1 SQVTM and CDR2 ANQGSEA. The CDR3 DNA reads as TGCAGCGTTTCAGACCACTCTGGAAACACCATATATTTT. This gives the protein CSVSDHSGNTIYF.

In its sample, this clonotype was seen many times. One junction end does not reproduce the germline sequence, and a read error may be involved. The chain links TRBV10-2 to TRBJ1-5; 8 bases are a match to TRBD1. Per germline, CDR1 WSHSY and CDR2 SAAADI. The CDR3 consists of 15 residues. The CDR3 DNA reads as TGTGCCAGCAGTGTGTCAGGGGGCAGCAATCAGCCCCAGCATTTT. Its translation: CASSVSGGSNQPQHF.

The chain links TRBV29-1 to TRBJ2-7; possibly TRBD2 for D (5 bases). Germline lookup yields CDR1 SQVTM and CDR2 ANQGSEA. CDR3 length equals 12 residues. The V end lost 3 bases, the J end lost 9 bases, and 15 bases lay between the germline ends. The CDR3 is CSVDNPALGQYF. The CDR3 nucleotides read TGCAGCGTTGATAATCCAGCACTAGGGCAGTACTTC.

The V and J genes are TRBV20-1 and TRBJ2-7; 8 bases line up with TRBD2. The CDR3 totals 13 residues. With 8 bases clipped from V and 3 bases from J, the junction kept 9 bases outside the gene matches. Germline CDR1 DFQATT, CDR2 SNEGSKA (reference sequence). CDR3: CSTLAGSRYEQYF. CDR3 in DNA: TGCAGTACCCTAGCGGGCTCCCGCTACGAGCAGTACTTC.

This clonotype was observed at least ten times. CDR3 residues: CASSLSRGLGSTGELFF. The CDR3 nucleotides are TGTGCCAGCAGTTTAAGCCGGGGTCTCGGGAGCACCGGGGAGCTGTTTTTT. The chain has TRBV28 and TRBJ2-2; perhaps TRBD2 as D (6 bases). The CDR3 runs to 17 residues. V gave up 2 bases and J gave up 4 bases, with 17 bases separating them. Germline V gene lookup returns CDR1 MDHEN and CDR2 SYDVKM.